The sequence of this TCR beta chain was determined in a study of control samples from healthy donors and cancer patients. CDR3 length: 14 amino acids. Germline V gene data show CDR1 as SGHAT and CDR2 as FQNNGV. V gave up 5 bases and J gave up 4 bases, with 14 bases separating them. Sequenced by immunoSEQ multiplex PCR; TCRdb stores in-frame clones only, minus some. The sample records 85,000 to 90,000 clones, roughly nine tenths being singletons. This clone has a single count. Sequenced input: blood. This chain uses TRBV11-2 with TRBJ1-2, with D perhaps TRBD1 (6 bases). This clonotype was sampled from a young man in good health. CDR3 coding DNA: TGTGCCAGCAGCCCTACGACAGGCCTCTATGGCTACACCTTC. Translation gives CASSPTTGLYGYTF.